This TCR beta chain was observed in a study of T cell responses to AZD1222 COVID-19 vaccine. Notes on the study in general: The donors showed a predominance of white British ancestry and of females, with possible underestimation of clonal diversity. At baseline, seropositivity was found in only 6 or 7 AZD1222 recipients. Across the whole spike, CD4 TCRs peaked at regions 160-218 and 743-854.

Assay: immunoSEQ multiplex PCR; the TCRdb copy retains only in-frame clones and omits some. The sample holds roughly 150,000 clones; about 90% are singletons and the top ten take just over 9%. The V and J ends lost 5 bases and 8 bases respectively, with 15 bases between them. The CDR3 consists of 13 residues. Germline lookup yields CDR1 ENHRY and CDR2 SYGVKD. With regard to this clone: What it binds is not known.

This clonotype was obtained from an adult who received the AZD1222 COVID-19 vaccine. The V and J genes are TRBV10-3 and TRBJ1-1; tentatively, D is TRBD1 (5 bases). Material: peripheral blood, obtained 28 days after the second AZD1222 dose. CDR3 region: CAISSQGGREAFF. As DNA, the CDR3 is TGTGCCATCAGTTCCCAGGGAGGTCGCGAAGCTTTCTTT.